These 7 T cell receptor beta chains were all obtained from the same sample, sequenced in a study of T cells after yellow fever vaccination. Each CDR3 protein gets one entry after TCRdb re-called the 5' RACE reads with MiXCR. The sample includes 100,000 to 150,000 distinct CDR3 sequences, 7.5% to 10% seen only once; the top ten take about 40%. The material sequenced was CD8+ T cells sorted from PBMCs, taken on the day of the yellow fever booster vaccination. The receptors derive from a man between 18 and 29 years old who received the YFV17D yellow fever vaccine.

This clonotype came up many times. The chain carries TRBV6-6 and TRBJ2-5, with a tentative D call TRBD2 (6 bases). CDR1 is MNHNY, CDR2 SVGAGI, per germline (reference sequence). The length of the CDR3 is 15 residues. Deletions cut 2 bases from V and 1 base from J, with 11 bases between. CDR3 amino acids: CASSYASEFQETQYF. For the CDR3, the DNA is TGTGCCAGCAGTTACGCTAGCGAGTTCCAAGAGACCCAGTACTTC.

The J gene is TRBJ1-1, the V gene TRBV7-9; D ambiguous. Germline lookup yields CDR1 SEHNR and CDR2 FQNEAQ (reference sequence). V was clipped by 3 bases and J by 10 bases, with 18 bases between them. The CDR3 length is 14 residues. The CDR3 DNA reads as TGTGCCAGCAGCTTTCGAGACCTCCTGGGCATAGCTTTCTTT. It translates to CASSFRDLLGIAFF.

This clonotype has just a few counts. This chain uses TRBV6-5 with TRBJ1-1; the D is unclear. CDR3 length equals 11 residues. Germline CDR1 reads MNHEY; CDR2 reads SVGAGI. V was shortened by 6 bases and J by 5 bases, with 7 bases between the two germline ends. In DNA form, the CDR3 reads TGTGCCAGCAGCCATAGGACTGAAGCTTTCTTT. It translates to CASSHRTEAFF.

The chain couples TRBV4-3 to TRBJ2-5; perhaps TRBD1 as D (5 bases). The CDR3 length is 13 residues. CDR1 is LGHNA and CDR2 is YSLEER in the germline V gene. V shed 1 base and J shed 4 bases, with 7 bases lying between them. The CDR3 is CASSQGGRETQYF. For the CDR3, the DNA is TGCGCCAGCAGCCAAGGGGGCCGAGAGACCCAGTACTTC.

This clonotype turned up a few times. This chain links TRBV27 with TRBJ1-1; the D gene is possibly TRBD1 (6 bases). This CDR3 has 14 residues. Looked up from germline, CDR1 is MNHEY and CDR2 is SMNVEV (reference sequence). Trimming cost V 5 bases and J 0 bases, with 10 bases left between them. The CDR3 sequence: CASSTGFMNTEAFF. The CDR3 bases are TGTGCCAGCAGTACAGGGTTCATGAACACTGAAGCTTTCTTT.

There are many counts of this clonotype. The genes are TRBV6-5 and TRBJ2-5; 8 bases align to TRBD2. Germline CDR1 MNHEY, CDR2 SVGAGI. Germline trimming cut 4 bases from V and 5 bases from J; bases unmatched to any gene: 6. The CDR3 has 14 residues. The CDR3 spells CASSSPREGETQYF. In DNA form, the CDR3 reads TGTGCCAGCAGTTCCCCCCGGGAGGGCGAGACCCAGTACTTC.

The chain has TRBV4-3 and TRBJ1-4, with D possibly TRBD1 on 6 matching bases. V shed 0 bases and J shed 8 bases, with 16 bases lying between them. Germline loops: CDR1 LGHNA, CDR2 YSLEER. The CDR3 runs to 16 residues. The CDR3 DNA follows: TGCGCCAGCAGCCAAGATCTAGGACAGATGGGCGAAAAACTGTTTTTT. Translating it yields CASSQDLGQMGEKLFF.